These 6 T cell receptor beta chains share one sample of origin, sequenced in a study of cytomegalovirus exposure and HLA in healthy donors. Amplification used 60 Vbeta primers and 13 Jbeta primers. The protocol was immunoSEQ multiplex PCR, while the TCRdb copy is restricted to in-frame clones and leaves out a portion. Of about 140,000 clones listed, 82% are singletons. Sequenced input: PBMCs. The source of these receptors is a man aged 25 to 40 in good health and CMV-seropositive.

For the CDR3, the DNA is TGCGCCAGCAGCCCTTGGGCCCTGAACACTGAAGCTTTCTTT. Translation: CASSPWALNTEAFF. The gene calls are TRBV5-1 and TRBJ1-1; D not resolved. Trimming removed 4 bases at V and 0 bases at J, with 10 bases between. CDR3 length equals 14 residues. CDR1 and CDR2 (germline): SGHRS, YFSETQ.

There are a few counts of this clone. The chain uses TRBV5-6 and TRBJ2-7, with D perhaps matching TRBD1 (5 bases). Germline lookup yields CDR1 SGHDT and CDR2 YYEEEE. Trimming removed 0 bases at V and 2 bases at J, with 9 bases between. This CDR3 region has 14 residues. CDR3 residues: CASSLGDRPYEQYF. CDR3 nucleotides: TGTGCCAGCAGCTTGGGAGACAGACCCTACGAGCAGTACTTC.

J is TRBJ1-6 and V is TRBV29-1; D not certain. Per the germline V gene, CDR1 is SQVTM and CDR2 is ANQGSEA. This CDR3 contains 13 residues. V was pared by 4 bases and J by 10 bases, with 14 bases between. CDR3 sequence reads: CSVAWGEESPLHF. The CDR3 bases are TGCAGCGTTGCCTGGGGAGAGGAATCACCCCTCCACTTT.

This chain links TRBV29-1 with TRBJ2-7, with TRBD1 identical over 8 bases. This CDR3 comprises 13 residues. The J segment lost 3 bases and the V segment lost 8 bases, leaving 9 bases of the junction unmatched. The V gene's germline CDR1 is SQVTM and CDR2 ANQGSEA. Here the CDR3 reads CSSQGQAFYEQYF. DNA of the CDR3: TGCAGCTCCCAGGGACAGGCCTTCTACGAGCAGTACTTC.

V usage is TRBV20-1 and J usage is TRBJ1-3; no reliable D call. CDR1 DFQATT and CDR2 SNEGSKA come from the germline V gene (reference sequence). V was clipped by 8 bases and J by 3 bases, with 8 bases between them. The CDR3 covers 11 residues. The CDR3 region has the DNA TGCAGTTCTTTTTTTGGAAACACCATATATTTT. Protein sequence: CSSFFGNTIYF.

The chain carries TRBV7-9 and TRBJ1-4; 9 nucleotides align to TRBD1. With 7 bases clipped from V and 6 bases from J, the junction kept 9 bases outside the gene matches. The CDR3 length is 15 residues. Germline V gives CDR1 SEHNR, CDR2 FQNEAQ (reference sequence). The CDR3, as DNA: TGTGCCAGCACGATATACCGGGACAGGGATGAAAAACTGTTTTTT. It specifies CASTIYRDRDEKLFF.